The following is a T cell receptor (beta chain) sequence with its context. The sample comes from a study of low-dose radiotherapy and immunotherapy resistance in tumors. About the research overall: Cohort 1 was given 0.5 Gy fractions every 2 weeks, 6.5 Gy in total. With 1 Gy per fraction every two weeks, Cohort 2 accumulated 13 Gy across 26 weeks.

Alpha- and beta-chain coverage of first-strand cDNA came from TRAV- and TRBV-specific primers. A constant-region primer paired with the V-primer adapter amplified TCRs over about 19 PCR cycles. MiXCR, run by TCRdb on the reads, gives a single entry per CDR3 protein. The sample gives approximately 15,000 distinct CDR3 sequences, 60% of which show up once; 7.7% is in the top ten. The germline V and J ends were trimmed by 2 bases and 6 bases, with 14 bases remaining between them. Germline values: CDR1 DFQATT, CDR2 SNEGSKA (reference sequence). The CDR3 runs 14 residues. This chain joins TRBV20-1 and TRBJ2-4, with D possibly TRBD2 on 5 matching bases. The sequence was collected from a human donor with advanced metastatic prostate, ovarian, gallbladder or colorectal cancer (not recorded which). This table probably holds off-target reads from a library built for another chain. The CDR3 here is CSARYGEGRNIQYF. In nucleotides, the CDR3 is TGCAGTGCTAGATATGGAGAGGGCAGAAACATTCAGTACTTC.